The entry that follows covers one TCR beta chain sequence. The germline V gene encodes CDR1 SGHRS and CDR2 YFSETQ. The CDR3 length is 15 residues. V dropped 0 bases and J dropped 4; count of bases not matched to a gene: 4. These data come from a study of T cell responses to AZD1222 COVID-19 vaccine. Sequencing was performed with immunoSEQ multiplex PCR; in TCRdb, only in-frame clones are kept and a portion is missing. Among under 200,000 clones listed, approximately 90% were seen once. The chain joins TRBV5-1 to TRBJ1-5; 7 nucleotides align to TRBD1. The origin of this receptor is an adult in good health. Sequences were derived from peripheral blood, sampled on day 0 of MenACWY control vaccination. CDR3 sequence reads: CASSLGQGGNQPQHF. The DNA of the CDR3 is TGCGCCAGCAGCTTGGGACAGGGAGGGAATCAGCCCCAGCATTTT.